The 18 T cell receptor beta chains below all came from one sample that was sequenced in a study of TIL therapy for anti-PD-1-resistant metastatic lung cancer. The time point: pre-treatment sample, taken before nivolumab and TIL therapy. This was the immunoSEQ v3 assay. Using immunoSEQ multiplex PCR, the repertoire was profiled, and TCRdb retains in-frame clones only, with some absent. The sample records about 60,000 clones, 80% to 90% being singletons. Sequencing was performed on blood, taken at baseline. The receptors stem from a person aged 25-85 years with non-small cell lung cancer.

This chain links TRBV5-4 with TRBJ2-2, with a tentative D call TRBD2 (5 bases). Per germline, CDR1 SGHNT and CDR2 YYREEE (reference sequence). Between the trimmed V and J ends, which lost 0 bases and 2 bases, there was a span of 8 bases. CDR3 length: 15 amino acids. Here the CDR3 reads CASSLELVNTGELFF. The CDR3 DNA reads TGTGCCAGCAGCTTGGAACTAGTCAACACCGGGGAGCTGTTTTTT.

This clone was detected only a few times. The gene calls are TRBV7-2 and TRBJ1-5; no reliable D call. There are 12 residues in the CDR3. V was cut by 6 bases and J by 6 bases, with 9 bases left in between. The germline V gene encodes CDR1 SGHTA and CDR2 FQGNSA. The CDR3 is CASSYRAQPQHF. For the CDR3, the DNA is TGTGCCAGCAGTTATAGGGCTCAGCCCCAGCATTTT. Based on the CDR3 plus reference TRBV7-2 and TRBJ1-5, the full variable domain is GAGVSQSPSNKVTEKGKDVELRCDPISGHTALYWYRQSLGQGLEFLIYFQGNSAPDKSGLPSDRFSAERTGGSVSTLTIQRTQQEDSAVYLCASSYRAQPQHFGDGTRLSIL.

V is TRBV12-3 or TRBV12-4 and J is TRBJ2-1; D perhaps matches TRBD1 (6 bases). V was pared by 4 bases and J by 6 bases, with 7 bases between. The CDR3 has 12 residues. Here the CDR3 reads CASSSRGNEQFF. In DNA form, the CDR3 reads TGTGCCAGCAGTTCCAGGGGCAATGAGCAGTTCTTC.

This rearrangement joins TRBV6-5 to TRBJ1-1; possibly TRBD1 for D (6 bases). V was cut by 8 bases and J by 3 bases, with 19 bases left in between. CDR1 is MNHEY, CDR2 SVGAGI, per germline. The CDR3 is made up of 15 amino acids. The CDR3 reads CASYNAGHGDTEAFF. In nucleotides, the CDR3 is TGTGCCAGCTATAATGCGGGACACGGGGACACTGAAGCTTTCTTT.

V and J are TRBV7-8 and TRBJ2-3, with 13 bases identical to TRBD2. The CDR3 sequence is 16 residues long. The V segment lost 5 bases and the J segment 6 bases; nucleotides outside the gene matches: 8. From germline, CDR1 is SGHVS and CDR2 FQNEAQ. The CDR3, as DNA: TGTGCCAGCAGCCCCGGGACTAGCGGGGTATCGGATACGCAGTATTTT. Translated: CASSPGTSGVSDTQYF.

This clone was detected only once. The chain joins TRBV29-1 to TRBJ2-2; no definite D call. Germline V gene sequence: CDR1 SQVTM, CDR2 ANQGSEA. V was shortened by 7 bases and J by 5 bases, with 8 bases between the two germline ends. This CDR3 contains 11 residues. Here the CDR3 DNA reads TGCAGCGGTCGGTTTACCGGGGAGCTGTTTTTT. It specifies CSGRFTGELFF.

This clone appeared a single time. The rearrangement links TRBV6-6 to TRBJ2-1; D possibly uses TRBD1 or TRBD2 (6 bases each). Trimming took 5 bases from V and 6 from J, leaving 17 bases between them. CDR1 is MNHNY, CDR2 SVGAGI, per germline (reference sequence). The CDR3 contains 15 residues. CDR3 in amino acids: CASSLRAEGGNEQFF. In DNA form, the CDR3 reads TGTGCCAGCAGTCTCCGGGCCGAGGGGGGCAATGAGCAGTTCTTC.

The chain carries TRBV19 and TRBJ1-2; D remains unclear. The CDR3 contains 13 residues. The V end lost 3 bases, the J end lost 4 bases, and 9 bases lay between the germline ends. CDR1 is LNHDA, CDR2 SQIVND, per germline (reference sequence). CDR3 protein: CASSIGLGYGYTF. The CDR3 DNA reads as TGTGCCAGTAGTATCGGACTCGGCTATGGCTACACCTTC.

The gene calls are TRBV7-8 and TRBJ1-6; 10 bases fit TRBD1. The CDR3 totals 16 residues. With V trimmed by 5 bases and J by 9 bases, 10 bases remained unmatched. Germline CDR1 and CDR2: SGHVS and FQNEAQ. CDR3 nucleotide sequence: TGTGCCAGCAGCACCATAAGACAGGGGGCGTTTTCACCCCTCCACTTT. It yields the protein CASSTIRQGAFSPLHF.

In this sample, this clone turned up once. The chain has TRBV5-1 and TRBJ2-2, with D possibly matching TRBD1 (6 bases). The length of the CDR3 is 15 residues. The ends were cut back, 4 bases at V and 1 base at J, with 11 bases in the middle. Looked up from germline, CDR1 is SGHRS and CDR2 is YFSETQ. CDR3 nucleotide sequence: TGCGCCAGCAGCCAAAGGACAGTGAACACCGGGGAGCTGTTTTTT. Translation gives CASSQRTVNTGELFF.

The chain couples TRBV30 to TRBJ1-1; D unresolved. This CDR3 has 11 residues. Germline V gene sequence: CDR1 GTSNPN, CDR2 SVGIG (reference sequence). Trimming took 5 bases from V and 4 from J, leaving 8 bases between them. The CDR3 sequence is CAWRGGTEAFF. The CDR3 nucleotides are TGTGCCTGGCGAGGTGGCACTGAAGCTTTCTTT.

The chain recombines TRBV27 with TRBJ2-7; 13 bases fit TRBD2. The CDR3 sequence is 16 residues long. Germline trimming cut 5 bases from V and 1 base from J; bases unmatched to any gene: 5. Germline V lookup: CDR1 MNHEY, CDR2 SMNVEV (reference sequence). In nucleotides, the CDR3 is TGTGCCAGCAGTGGTGGGACTAGCGGGGTGTCCTACGAGCAGTACTTC. Residues: CASSGGTSGVSYEQYF.

The chain recombines TRBV5-1 with TRBJ2-7; 8 positions agree with TRBD1. With V trimmed by 2 bases and J by 0 bases, 7 bases remained unmatched. This CDR3 has 16 amino acids. Germline V CDR1 and CDR2: SGHRS, YFSETQ. Here the CDR3 reads CASSFGDRGGSYEQYF. The CDR3 nucleotides are TGCGCCAGCAGCTTTGGAGACAGGGGAGGCTCCTACGAGCAGTACTTC.

The genes are TRBV3-1 (or the pseudogene TRBV3-2) and TRBJ2-2; D gene unclear. This CDR3 contains 19 residues. Looked up from germline, CDR1 is LGHDT and CDR2 is YNNKEL (reference sequence). Trimming pared 3 bases from V and 1 base from J, leaving 21 bases between. In DNA, the CDR3 is TGTGCCAGCAGCCATCCCCCGGGCCACGGAGTGGGGAACACCGGGGAGCTGTTTTTT. Protein product: CASSHPPGHGVGNTGELFF.

The chain couples TRBV6-5 to TRBJ1-5; no reliable D call. Trimming removed 5 bases at V and 7 bases at J, with 9 bases between. From germline, CDR1 is MNHEY and CDR2 SVGAGI. This CDR3 region has 12 residues. CDR3: CASSPTAQPQHF. CDR3 coding DNA: TGTGCCAGCAGTCCGACGGCCCAGCCCCAGCATTTT.

The rearrangement uses TRBV6-5 and TRBJ1-5, with D tentatively TRBD1 (5 bases). The V and J ends lost 8 bases and 1 base respectively, with 9 bases between them. Looked up from germline, CDR1 is MNHEY and CDR2 is SVGAGI. The CDR3 runs 13 residues. The CDR3 DNA sequence: TGTGCCAGCGGGGGGAACAGCAATCAGCCCCAGCATTTT. Translating gives CASGGNSNQPQHF.

The chain uses TRBV28 and TRBJ2-1; D tentatively reads TRBD1 or TRBD2 (5 bases each). V lost 2 bases and J 8 bases, leaving 13 bases between the germline ends. Germline loops: CDR1 MDHEN, CDR2 SYDVKM. The CDR3 extends over 14 amino acids. The CDR3 here is CASSLALRGHEQFF. The CDR3 DNA reads TGTGCCAGCAGTTTAGCTCTCCGGGGACATGAGCAGTTCTTC. The full variable domain, rest sourced from reference TRBV28 and TRBJ2-1, is DVKVTQSSRYLVKRTGEKVFLECVQDMDHENMFWYRQDPGLGLRLIYFSYDVKMKEKGDIPEGYSVSREKKERFSLILESASTNQTSMYLCASSLALRGHEQFFGPGTRLTVL.

The genes are TRBV6-5 and TRBJ2-7; 11 nucleotides align to TRBD1. This CDR3 spans 14 amino acids. The V gene's germline CDR1 is MNHEY and CDR2 SVGAGI. After removal of 4 bases from V and 4 bases from J, the junction contained 3 bases not matched to a gene. As DNA, the CDR3 is TGTGCCAGCAGTTCGGACAGGGGGCCTTACGAGCAGTACTTC. Translation: CASSSDRGPYEQYF.